This TCR beta chain was found in a study of blood T cell repertoires in COVID-19. Study in general: The study drew acute and convalescent COVID-19 samples from the United States, Italy and Spain.

Trimming cost V 2 bases and J 4 bases, with 13 bases left between them. Per the germline V gene, CDR1 is SGHNT and CDR2 is YYREEE (reference sequence). The CDR3 totals 15 residues. Using immunoSEQ multiplex PCR, the repertoire was profiled, and TCRdb retains in-frame clones only, with some absent. Among about 200,000 clones listed, under 80% were seen once. Sequenced input: peripheral blood. The sequence derives from a man between 45 and 60 years old who had recovered from COVID-19. The chain employs TRBV5-4 and TRBJ1-5; a weak D match, TRBD1 (6 bases). CDR3 protein: CASSFWGQGNQPQHF. The CDR3, as DNA: TGTGCCAGCAGCTTTTGGGGGCAAGGTAATCAGCCCCAGCATTTT.